The clone carrying this T cell receptor (beta chain) was counted a few times. Its antigen is not identified. The data originate from a study of cytomegalovirus exposure and HLA in healthy donors. The germline V gene has CDR1 SGDLS and CDR2 YYNGEE. This CDR3 has 15 residues. The V gene lost 3 bases and the J gene lost 2 bases, with 13 bases spanning the gap. Study outcomes and limitations: Rare sequences made up most TCRs, while some public TCRs were found in many donors.

Researchers ran the PCR with 60 Vbeta and 13 Jbeta primers. The assay was immunoSEQ multiplex PCR, and TCRdb's table has in-frame clones only and misses some. This table has about 180,000 clones, around 79% appearing once. The receptor's source is a woman aged 45-65 years in good health and CMV-seronegative. Sequenced: PBMCs. This chain links TRBV9 with TRBJ2-3; TRBD1 is a possible D gene (6 bases). The CDR3 bases are TGTGCCAGCAGCGAGGGACAAACAAACACAGATACGCAGTATTTT. Its translation is CASSEGQTNTDTQYF.